The 22 T cell receptor beta chains reported below all come from one sample, sequenced in a study of T-cell reconstitution after alpha-beta-depleted transplantation in children. Unique molecular identifiers were incorporated during preparation of the TCRbeta library. TCRdb passed the PCR reads through MiXCR, listing each CDR3 protein once. Among some 6,000 distinct CDR3 sequences, roughly 14% were seen once, and the ten largest hold roughly 5.6%. The specimen was PBMCs, collected before TCRalphabeta/CD19-depleted stem cell transplant. All receptors derive from a boy between 10 and 17 years old with acute lymphoblastic leukemia, due to receive a stem cell transplant.

This clonotype counts as medium-sized. V gene TRBV20-1 combines with J gene TRBJ2-7; D uncertain. Trimming pared 6 bases from V and 0 bases from J, leaving 12 bases between. The CDR3 loop spans 13 amino acids. Germline-derived CDR1 and CDR2 are DFQATT and SNEGSKA (reference sequence). The DNA for the CDR3 is TGCAGTGCAGGCCCGGGCAGCTCCTACGAGCAGTACTTC. Residues: CSAGPGSSYEQYF.

Within the sample, this clonotype is medium-sized. V and J are TRBV7-2 and TRBJ1-1, with TRBD1 as a possible D gene (6 bases). The germline gives CDR1 SGHTA, CDR2 FQGNSA. Trimming left V 5 bases short and J 3 bases short, with 13 bases between. The CDR3 consists of 14 residues. CDR3 amino acids: CASSRRTGHTEAFF. Here the CDR3 DNA reads TGTGCCAGCAGCCGACGCACAGGGCACACTGAAGCTTTCTTT.

This clonotype is medium-sized. The genes are TRBV7-2 and TRBJ1-1; TRBD1 aligns across 7 bases. V shed 1 base, J shed 1 base, and the junction held 0 bases outside the gene matches. Germline assignment: CDR1 SGHTA and CDR2 FQGNSA. The CDR3 is made up of 14 amino acids. The CDR3 DNA reads TGTGCCAGCAGCTTAGGACAGGGGAACACTGAAGCTTTCTTT. Translation: CASSLGQGNTEAFF. Based on the CDR3 plus reference TRBV7-2 and TRBJ1-1, the full variable domain is GAGVSQSPSNKVTEKGKDVELRCDPISGHTALYWYRQSLGQGLEFLIYFQGNSAPDKSGLPSDRFSAERTGGSVSTLTIQRTQQEDSAVYLCASSLGQGNTEAFFGQGTRLTVV.

The sample holds many counts of this clonotype. V gene TRBV10-1 combines with J gene TRBJ1-2; D unresolved. There are 13 residues in the CDR3. The V gene lost 3 bases and the J gene lost 4 bases, with 9 bases spanning the gap. The V gene's germline CDR1 is WNHNN and CDR2 SYGVQD (reference sequence). The CDR3 DNA sequence: TGCGCCAGCAGTGACAGAAGGTCCTATGGCTACACCTTC. The encoded protein is CASSDRRSYGYTF.

This clonotype was detected ten times or more. The chain links TRBV28 to TRBJ1-1; D is unresolved. Germline V gene sequence: CDR1 MDHEN, CDR2 SYDVKM. Trimming took 3 bases from V and 4 from J, leaving 15 bases between them. The CDR3 consists of 15 residues. The CDR3 loop is CASSLPRISSTEAFF. The CDR3 DNA sequence: TGTGCCAGCAGTTTGCCCCGAATTAGTTCCACTGAAGCTTTCTTT.

This chain connects TRBV5-1 to TRBJ1-2, with a tentative D call TRBD1 (5 bases). Trimming left V 3 bases short and J 4 bases short, with 19 bases between. Germline assignment: CDR1 SGHRS and CDR2 YFSETQ. This CDR3 has 16 amino acids. The DNA for the CDR3 is TGCGCCAGCAGCTCCTCCGGGACTCCTACTCTCTATGGCTACACCTTC. Encoded protein: CASSSSGTPTLYGYTF.

This clonotype ranks as medium-sized. V and J are TRBV25-1 and TRBJ2-7; 8 bases align to TRBD2. Germline V gene lookup returns CDR1 MGHDK and CDR2 SYGVNS. The CDR3 runs to 13 residues. J gave up 5 bases and V 7 bases, and 7 bases lay outside the gene matches. In DNA, the CDR3 is TGTGCCAGCACAGCGGGAGCCGTAAACGAGCAGTACTTC. It encodes CASTAGAVNEQYF.

This clonotype is judged medium-sized. The V and J genes are TRBV7-2 and TRBJ2-1, with 8 bases that match TRBD1. The CDR3 sequence is 16 residues long. Trimming at V came to 6 bases and at J to 8 bases, leaving 15 bases not matched to a gene. Germline V gene sequence: CDR1 SGHTA, CDR2 FQGNSA. In DNA, the CDR3 is TGTGCCAGCAGTCCAACAGGGGGTCCCTTAGGGGATGAGCAGTTCTTC. This gives the protein CASSPTGGPLGDEQFF.

This clonotype qualifies as medium-sized. V gene TRBV20-1 combines with J gene TRBJ2-3; D unclear. The CDR3 has 13 residues. Trimming pared 2 bases from V and 2 bases from J, leaving 8 bases between. Germline V gene data show CDR1 as DFQATT and CDR2 as SNEGSKA (reference sequence). The CDR3 spells CSARWLFTDTQYF. Written as DNA, the CDR3 is TGCAGTGCTAGATGGCTGTTCACAGATACGCAGTATTTT.

This clonotype is termed medium-sized (0.01 to 0.1%). The chain links TRBV18 to TRBJ2-1, with D perhaps TRBD1 (6 bases). The CDR3 spans 16 residues. Germline values: CDR1 KGHSH, CDR2 LQKENI. Deletions cut 0 bases from V and 2 bases from J, with 11 bases between. The CDR3 nucleotides read TGTGCCAGCTCACCACCGATACAGGGTACCTACAATGAGCAGTTCTTC. Its protein product is CASSPPIQGTYNEQFF.

This clonotype is classed as medium-sized. CDR3 region: CASSQDRGGPYGYTF. The DNA for the CDR3 is TGCGCCAGCAGCCAAGATCGTGGTGGGCCTTATGGCTACACCTTC. This chain connects TRBV4-3 to TRBJ1-2, with D unclear. CDR1 and CDR2 (germline): LGHNA, YSLEER. Trimming removed 0 bases at V and 5 bases at J, with 13 bases between. This CDR3 has 15 residues.

This clonotype has at least ten counts. V usage is TRBV19 and J usage is TRBJ2-3; D is unclear. The CDR3 is made up of 13 amino acids. Germline V gene lookup returns CDR1 LNHDA and CDR2 SQIVND (reference sequence). The germline V and J ends were trimmed by 3 bases and 0 bases, with 4 bases remaining between them. Here the CDR3 reads CASSMLSTDTQYF. DNA of the CDR3: TGTGCCAGTAGTATGCTGAGCACAGATACGCAGTATTTT.

In its sample, this clonotype ranks as medium-sized. This chain joins TRBV11-2 and TRBJ2-1; the match to TRBD1 covers 9 bases. This CDR3 is 17 amino acids long. V was pared by 1 base and J by 2 bases, with 6 bases of the junction left unmatched. Per the germline V gene, CDR1 is SGHAT and CDR2 is FQNNGV. For the CDR3, the DNA is TGTGCCAGCAGCTTAGTCGGGACAGGGATGACCTACAATGAGCAGTTCTTC. Its protein is CASSLVGTGMTYNEQFF.

The table lists this clonotype with many counts. The rearrangement uses TRBV20-1 and TRBJ2-1; D gene ambiguous. V lost 3 bases, J lost 2 bases, and 11 bases lay in between. The CDR3 is 14 amino acids. Germline V gene data show CDR1 as DFQATT and CDR2 as SNEGSKA (reference sequence). CDR3 amino acids: CSASRPGAYNEQFF. The CDR3 region has the DNA TGCAGTGCTAGTCGGCCAGGTGCCTACAATGAGCAGTTCTTC.

The genes are TRBV19 and TRBJ2-1; the D is unclear. This CDR3 region has 14 residues. The V gene's germline CDR1 is LNHDA and CDR2 SQIVND (reference sequence). Between the trimmed V and J ends, which lost 3 bases and 0 bases, there was a span of 6 bases. Here the CDR3 reads CASSIKVSYNEQFF. Written as DNA, the CDR3 is TGTGCCAGTAGTATCAAGGTCTCCTACAATGAGCAGTTCTTC.

Regarding this clonotype: At one end, the junction sequence differs from germline, possibly due to a read error. CDR3 nucleotide sequence: TGTGCCATCAGCCCGGGGGGGACTCGACAGCCCCAGCATTTT. The encoded protein is CAISPGGTRQPQHF. This chain joins TRBV5-6 and TRBJ1-5; maybe TRBD1 (5 bases). The germline V gene encodes CDR1 SGHDT and CDR2 YYEEEE. The CDR3 covers 14 residues.

By sample fraction, this clonotype is medium-sized. This chain connects TRBV4-3 to TRBJ1-5; D is undetermined. The CDR3 is 15 amino acids. Germline V CDR1 and CDR2: LGHNA, YSLEER. V gave up 0 bases and J gave up 5 bases, with 11 bases separating them. In nucleotides, the CDR3 is TGCGCCAGCAGCCAAGAAGCAAACCGCCATCAGCCCCAGCATTTT. Residues: CASSQEANRHQPQHF.

This clonotype was seen many times. The V gene is TRBV6-2 or TRBV6-3, the J gene TRBJ2-7; D not resolved. Trimming shortened V by 0 bases and J by 1 base, and 7 bases separated the two germline ends. Germline V lookup: CDR1 MNHEY, CDR2 SVGEGT. The CDR3 has 14 amino acids. The CDR3 bases are TGTGCCAGCAGTTACTCCGACATTTCCTACGAGCAGTACTTC. This sequence encodes CASSYSDISYEQYF.

By proportion, this clonotype is medium-sized (0.01 to 0.1%). Relative to the germline gene, one junction end is altered; a read error may explain this. The V call is TRBV5-1, the J call TRBJ2-1; unclear D gene. The germline V gene encodes CDR1 SGHRS and CDR2 YFSETQ. The CDR3 length is 14 residues. In nucleotides, the CDR3 is TGCGCCAGCACCTTGGGTCTAGTATTCAATGAGCAGTTCTTC. Protein product: CASTLGLVFNEQFF.

Within the sample, this clonotype is medium-sized. The chain is built from TRBV7-2 and TRBJ2-2; D is unresolved. This CDR3 has 13 amino acids. The germline V and J ends were trimmed by 2 bases and 5 bases, with 6 bases remaining between them. The V gene's germline CDR1 is SGHTA and CDR2 FQGNSA. CDR3 loop: CASSLYGTGELFF. The CDR3 DNA reads as TGTGCCAGCAGCTTATACGGGACCGGGGAGCTGTTTTTT.

By share, this clonotype ranks as medium-sized (0.01 to 0.1%). J is TRBJ1-5 and V is TRBV6-5; TRBD1 might be the D (5 bases). This CDR3 comprises 13 residues. CDR1 and CDR2 (germline): MNHEY, SVGAGI. The germline V and J ends were trimmed by 4 bases and 7 bases, with 11 bases remaining between them. DNA for the CDR3: TGTGCCAGCAGTTTCAGGGTTGGGCAGCCCCAGCATTTT. Translation: CASSFRVGQPQHF.

This clonotype is labeled as medium-sized. The V gene is TRBV20-1, the J gene TRBJ1-6; D may be TRBD1 (6 bases). CDR3 length equals 16 residues. Germline CDR1 is DFQATT and CDR2 is SNEGSKA (reference sequence). The V end was cut by 2 bases, the J end by 3 bases, with 14 bases between. The chain's CDR3 is CSARSAGEGYNSPLHF. The CDR3 nucleotides are TGCAGTGCTAGATCGGCAGGGGAAGGCTATAATTCACCCCTCCACTTT.